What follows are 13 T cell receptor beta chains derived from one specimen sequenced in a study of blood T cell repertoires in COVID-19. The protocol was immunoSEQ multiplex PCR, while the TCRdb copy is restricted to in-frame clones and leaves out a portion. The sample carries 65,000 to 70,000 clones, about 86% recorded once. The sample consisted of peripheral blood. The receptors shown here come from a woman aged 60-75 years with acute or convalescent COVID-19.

The CDR3 DNA follows: TGTGCCAGCAGCTTAGATGTAGCGGCCAACAATGAGCAGTTCTTC. The encoded protein is CASSLDVAANNEQFF. The chain is built from TRBV7-6 and TRBJ2-1, with D tentatively TRBD2 (6 bases). This CDR3 spans 15 amino acids. Trimming took 1 base from V and 5 from J, leaving 12 bases between them. The V gene's germline CDR1 is SGHVS and CDR2 FNYEAQ.

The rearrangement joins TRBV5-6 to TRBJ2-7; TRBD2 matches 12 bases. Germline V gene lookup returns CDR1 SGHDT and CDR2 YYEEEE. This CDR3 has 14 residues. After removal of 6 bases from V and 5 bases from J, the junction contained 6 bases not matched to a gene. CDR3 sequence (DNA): TGTGCCAGCAACTGGGGACTAGCGGGCGACGAGCAGTACTTC. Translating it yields CASNWGLAGDEQYF.

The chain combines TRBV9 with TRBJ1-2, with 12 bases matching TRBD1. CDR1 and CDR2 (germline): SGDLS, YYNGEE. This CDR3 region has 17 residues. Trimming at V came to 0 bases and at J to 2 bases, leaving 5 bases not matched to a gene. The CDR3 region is CASSVGAGTGGNYGYTF. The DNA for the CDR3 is TGTGCCAGCAGCGTAGGAGCTGGGACAGGGGGCAACTATGGCTACACCTTC.

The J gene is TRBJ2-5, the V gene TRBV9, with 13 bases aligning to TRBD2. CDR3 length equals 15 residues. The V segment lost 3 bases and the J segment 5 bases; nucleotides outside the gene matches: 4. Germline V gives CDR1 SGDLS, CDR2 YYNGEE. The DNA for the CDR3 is TGTGCCAGCAGCGCGGGGACTAGCGGGGTGGAGACCCAGTACTTC. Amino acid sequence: CASSAGTSGVETQYF.

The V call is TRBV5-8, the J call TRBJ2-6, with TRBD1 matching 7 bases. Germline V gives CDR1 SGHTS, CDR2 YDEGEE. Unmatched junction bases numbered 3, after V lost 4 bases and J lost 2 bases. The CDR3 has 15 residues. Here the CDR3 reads CASSRTGAGANVLTF. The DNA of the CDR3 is TGTGCCAGCAGCAGAACAGGGGCTGGGGCCAACGTCCTGACTTTC. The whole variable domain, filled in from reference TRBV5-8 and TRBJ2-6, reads EAGVTQSPTHLIKTRGQQATLRCSPISGHTSVYWYQQALGLGLQFLLWYDEGEERNRGNFPPRFSGRQFPNYSSELNVNALELEDSALYLCASSRTGAGANVLTFGAGSRLTVL.

The chain's CDR3 is CASSLTGGGTDTQYF. The CDR3 DNA is TGTGCCAGCAGCTTGACAGGGGGCGGCACAGATACGCAGTATTTT. The V and J genes are TRBV7-3 and TRBJ2-3; the match to TRBD1 covers 10 bases. CDR1 and CDR2 from the germline V gene are SGHTA and FQGTGA. With 3 bases clipped from V and 1 base from J, the junction kept 1 base outside the gene matches. CDR3 length equals 15 residues.

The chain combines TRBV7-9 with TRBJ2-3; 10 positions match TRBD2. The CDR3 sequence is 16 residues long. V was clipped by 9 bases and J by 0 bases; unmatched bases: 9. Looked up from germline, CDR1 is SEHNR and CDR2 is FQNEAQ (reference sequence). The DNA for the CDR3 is TGTGCCAGTAGCGCACTAGCGGGATTTAGCACAGATACGCAGTATTTT. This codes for CASSALAGFSTDTQYF.

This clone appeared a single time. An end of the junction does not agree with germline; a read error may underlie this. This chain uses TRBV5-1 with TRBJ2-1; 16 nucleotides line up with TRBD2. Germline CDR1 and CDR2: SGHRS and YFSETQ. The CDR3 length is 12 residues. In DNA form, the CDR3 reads TGCGCCAGCAGCGTGGGACTAGCGGGAGGGATCTTC. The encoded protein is CASSVGLAGGIF.

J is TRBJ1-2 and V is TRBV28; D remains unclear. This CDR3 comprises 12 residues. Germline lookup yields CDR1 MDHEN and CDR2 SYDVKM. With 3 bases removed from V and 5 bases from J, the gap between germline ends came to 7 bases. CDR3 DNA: TGTGCCAGCAGTTTCGCGTTATATGGCTACACCTTC. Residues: CASSFALYGYTF.

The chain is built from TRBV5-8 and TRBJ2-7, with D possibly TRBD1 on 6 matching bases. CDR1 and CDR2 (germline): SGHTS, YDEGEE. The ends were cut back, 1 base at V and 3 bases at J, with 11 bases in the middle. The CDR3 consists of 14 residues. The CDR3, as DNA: TGTGCCAGCAGCTTGCAGGGGATTCGCTACGAGCAGTACTTC. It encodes CASSLQGIRYEQYF.

CDR3 nucleotide sequence: TGTGCCAGCAGCTTGGCGAGTAGCGGGGGCGAAAAGGGCGAGCAGTACTTC. Translating it yields CASSLASSGGEKGEQYF. This rearrangement joins TRBV5-6 to TRBJ2-7, with TRBD2 matching 9 bases. The germline gives CDR1 SGHDT, CDR2 YYEEEE. This CDR3 is 17 amino acids long. The V segment lost 0 bases and the J segment 6 bases; nucleotides outside the gene matches: 13.

The CDR3 protein is CASRPLTSGGSLAGELFF. Written as DNA, the CDR3 is TGTGCCAGCAGGCCATTGACTAGCGGGGGGAGTTTGGCCGGGGAGCTGTTTTTT. The chain has TRBV7-9 and TRBJ2-2; TRBD2 matches 13 bases. Germline CDR1 and CDR2: SEHNR and FQNEAQ (reference sequence). The CDR3 spans 18 residues. The trim removed 6 bases at V and 6 bases at J, leaving 13 bases unmatched.

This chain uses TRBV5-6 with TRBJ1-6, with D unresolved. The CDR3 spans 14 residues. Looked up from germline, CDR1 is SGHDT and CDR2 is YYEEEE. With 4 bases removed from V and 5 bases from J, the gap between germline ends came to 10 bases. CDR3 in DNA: TGTGCCAGCAGCCCGGGGAGTAATAATTCACCCCTCCACTTT. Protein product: CASSPGSNNSPLHF. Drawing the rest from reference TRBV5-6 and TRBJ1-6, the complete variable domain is DAGVTQSPTHLIKTRGQQVTLRCSPKSGHDTVSWYQQALGQGPQFIFQYYEEEERQRGNFPDRFSGHQFPNYSSELNVNALLLGDSALYLCASSPGSNNSPLHFGNGTRLTVT.